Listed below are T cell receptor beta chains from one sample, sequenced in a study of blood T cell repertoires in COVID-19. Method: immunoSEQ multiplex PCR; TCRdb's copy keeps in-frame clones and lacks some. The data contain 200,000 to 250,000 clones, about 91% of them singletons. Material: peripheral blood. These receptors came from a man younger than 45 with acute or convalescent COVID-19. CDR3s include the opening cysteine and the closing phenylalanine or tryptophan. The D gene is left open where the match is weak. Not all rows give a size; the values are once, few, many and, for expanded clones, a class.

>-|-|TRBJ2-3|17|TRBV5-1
CASSLGQGAIMADTQYF
TGCGCCAGCAGCTTGGGCCAGGGCGCAATCATGGCAGATACGCAGTATTTT
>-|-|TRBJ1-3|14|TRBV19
CASSIGRSGNTIYF
TGTGCCAGTAGTATTGGCCGATCTGGAAACACCATATATTTT
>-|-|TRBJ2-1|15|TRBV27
CASSLGQIYNNEQFF
TGTGCCAGCAGTTTAGGGCAGATATACAACAATGAGCAGTTCTTC
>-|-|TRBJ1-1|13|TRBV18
CASSVSGYTEAFF
TGTGCCAGCTCAGTATCAGGGTACACTGAAGCTTTCTTT
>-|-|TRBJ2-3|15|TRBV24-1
CATSDQPGLTDTQYF
TGTGCCACCAGTGATCAACCGGGACTGACAGATACGCAGTATTTT
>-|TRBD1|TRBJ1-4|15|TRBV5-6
CASSITDRESVKLFF
TGTGCCAGCAGCATAACCGACAGGGAAAGTGTGAAACTGTTTTTT
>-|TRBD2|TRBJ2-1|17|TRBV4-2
CASSQDMRGLAGGEQFF
TGTGCCAGCAGCCAAGATATGAGGGGACTAGCGGGAGGGGAGCAGTTCTTC
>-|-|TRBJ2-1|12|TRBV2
CASTQGVDEQFF
TGTGCCAGCACACAGGGTGTGGATGAGCAGTTCTTC
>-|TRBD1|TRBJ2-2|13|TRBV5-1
CASGTGGTGELFF
TGCGCCAGCGGGACAGGGGGAACCGGGGAGCTGTTTTTT
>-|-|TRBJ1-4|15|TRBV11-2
CASSLTVATNEKLFF
TGTGCCAGCAGCTTAACAGTTGCAACTAATGAAAAACTGTTTTTT
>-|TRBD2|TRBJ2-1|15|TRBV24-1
CATSDAQRERNEQFF
TGTGCCACCAGTGACGCCCAGCGGGAGCGTAATGAGCAGTTCTTC
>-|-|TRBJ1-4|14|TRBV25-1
CASSDQALNEKLFF
TGTGCCAGCAGTGACCAGGCACTTAATGAAAAACTGTTTTTT
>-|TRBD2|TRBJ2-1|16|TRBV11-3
CASSIGLAGDYNEQFF
TGTGCCAGCAGCATCGGACTAGCGGGGGACTACAATGAGCAGTTCTTC
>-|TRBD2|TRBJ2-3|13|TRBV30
CAWSLAGGDTQYF
TGTGCCTGGAGTCTAGCGGGAGGGGATACGCAGTATTTT
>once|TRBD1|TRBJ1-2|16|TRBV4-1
CASSQITGQINYGYTF
TGCGCCAGCAGCCAGATTACGGGACAGATAAACTATGGCTACACCTTC
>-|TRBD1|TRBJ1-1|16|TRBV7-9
CASSPQTGAVNTEAFF
TGTGCCAGCAGCCCCCAGACAGGGGCAGTGAACACTGAAGCTTTCTTT
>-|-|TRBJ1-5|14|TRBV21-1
CASRGQARRQPQHF
TGTGCCAGCAGAGGACAGGCCCGACGTCAGCCCCAGCATTTT
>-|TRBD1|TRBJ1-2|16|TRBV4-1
CASSQVFRDRAYGYTF
TGCGCCAGCAGCCAAGTCTTCCGGGACAGAGCCTATGGCTACACCTTC
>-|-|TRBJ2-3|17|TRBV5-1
CASSALSNGGGTDTQYF
TGCGCCAGCAGCGCGTTGTCGAATGGAGGGGGCACAGATACGCAGTATTTT
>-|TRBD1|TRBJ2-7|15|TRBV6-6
CASRPRTGEAYEQYF
TGTGCCAGCAGGCCTCGGACAGGGGAGGCCTACGAGCAGTACTTC
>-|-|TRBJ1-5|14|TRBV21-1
CASSPWDREKPQHF
TGTGCCAGCAGCCCCTGGGACAGGGAAAAGCCCCAGCATTTT
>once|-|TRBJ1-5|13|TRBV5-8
CASSGRPYQPQHF
TGTGCCAGCAGCGGCAGGCCGTATCAGCCCCAGCATTTT
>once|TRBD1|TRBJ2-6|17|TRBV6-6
CASSPGTGTSGANVLTF
TGTGCCAGCAGTCCCGGGACAGGTACCTCTGGGGCCAACGTCCTGACTTTC
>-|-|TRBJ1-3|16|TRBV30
CAWSVGGSLSGNTIYF
TGTGCCTGGAGTGTTGGAGGTAGTCTTTCTGGAAACACCATATATTTT
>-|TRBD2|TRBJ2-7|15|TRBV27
CASSLRGEVPYEQYF
TGTGCCAGCAGTTTGCGGGGGGAGGTTCCCTACGAGCAGTACTTC
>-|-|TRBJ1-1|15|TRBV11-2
CASSIRDGVDTEAFF
TGTGCCAGCAGCATCAGGGATGGAGTAGACACTGAAGCTTTCTTT
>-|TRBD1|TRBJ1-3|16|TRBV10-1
CASSPGQGASGNTIYF
TGCGCCAGCAGCCCTGGACAGGGGGCTTCTGGAAACACCATATATTTT
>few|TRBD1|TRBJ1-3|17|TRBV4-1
CASSQDRPAQGGNTIYF
TGCGCCAGCAGCCAAGATCGACCGGCACAGGGGGGAAACACCATATATTTT